This is a list of T cell receptor beta chains from one sample in a study of early stage breast cancer tumors. The protocol was immunoSEQ multiplex PCR, while the TCRdb copy is restricted to in-frame clones and leaves out a portion. The table includes fewer than 70,000 clones, approximately 80% detected once. Sequenced material: blood. The receptors were gathered from a person aged 40-50 years with breast cancer. Both conserved end residues are part of each CDR3. Each record gives: V gene, clone size, J gene, D gene, CDR3 protein, CDR3 DNA. A D gene is named only where the DNA matches it firmly. Clone size is stated in some rows and not others, as once, few, many or a class when expanded.

>TRBV29-1|once|TRBJ1-1|-
CSVEDRGSNTEAFF
TGCAGCGTTGAAGATCGGGGGTCGAACACTGAAGCTTTCTTT
>TRBV5-5|few|TRBJ1-2|-
CASSGHGANYGYTF
TGTGCCAGCAGCGGCCATGGGGCTAACTATGGCTACACCTTC
>TRBV4-1|-|TRBJ2-2|-
CASSQRAVGELFF
TGCGCCAGCAGCCAAAGAGCGGTCGGGGAGCTGTTTTTT
>TRBV2|-|TRBJ1-5|-
CASMQGSGNQPQHF
TGTGCCAGCATGCAAGGATCGGGCAATCAGCCCCAGCATTTT
>TRBV7-2|once|TRBJ2-2|-
CASSFLGANTGELFF
TGTGCCAGCAGCTTCTTAGGGGCGAACACCGGGGAGCTGTTTTTT
>TRBV30|few|TRBJ1-5|-
CAWRPGGKGNQPQHF
TGTGCCTGGAGGCCCGGGGGCAAAGGGAATCAGCCCCAGCATTTT
>TRBV5-1|-|TRBJ2-7|-
CASSLGGEGYEQYF
TGCGCCAGCAGCTTGGGGGGGGAAGGCTACGAGCAGTACTTC
>TRBV27|-|TRBJ2-7|-
CASSVTSSYEQYF
TGTGCCAGCAGTGTCACGAGCTCCTACGAGCAGTACTTC
>TRBV6-5|few|TRBJ2-3|-
CASRNLLGFTDTQYF
TGTGCCAGCAGGAACCTACTAGGTTTCACAGATACGCAGTATTTT
>TRBV6-5|few|TRBJ2-5|TRBD2
CASTLTGGARETQYF
TGTGCCAGCACCCTCACGGGGGGAGCGAGAGAGACCCAGTACTTC
>TRBV28|-|TRBJ1-2|-
CASSPGPLYGYTF
TGTGCCAGCAGTCCGGGACCACTATATGGCTACACCTTC
>TRBV30|-|TRBJ2-7|-
CAWEQMGSRAAYEQYF
TGTGCCTGGGAGCAGATGGGGTCCAGGGCAGCCTACGAGCAGTACTTC
>TRBV7-6|-|TRBJ1-1|-
CASSPTGGGLTEAFF
TGTGCCAGCAGCCCAACGGGAGGGGGTCTCACTGAAGCTTTCTTT
>TRBV10-3|-|TRBJ1-5|-
CAISDSSNQPQHF
TGTGCCATCAGTGATTCTAGCAATCAGCCCCAGCATTTT
>TRBV13|-|TRBJ1-4|-
CASSLGPGPGEKLFF
TGTGCCAGCAGCTTAGGCCCAGGGCCAGGAGAAAAACTGTTTTTT
>TRBV28|-|TRBJ2-6|-
CASSPFDPAPGANVLTF
TGTGCCAGCAGTCCCTTCGACCCAGCCCCTGGGGCCAACGTCCTGACTTTC
>TRBV7-3|-|TRBJ2-2|-
CASRKMSGAGELFF
TGTGCCAGCAGGAAAATGTCGGGGGCCGGGGAGCTGTTTTTT
>TRBV7-8|-|TRBJ2-7|-
CASSSDQWYEQYF
TGTGCCAGCAGCTCGGACCAGTGGTACGAGCAGTACTTC
>TRBV5-1|few|TRBJ2-2|-
CASSKDTGELFF
TGCGCCAGCAGCAAGGACACCGGGGAGCTGTTTTTT
>TRBV9|once|TRBJ2-5|TRBD2
CASSVASGRGETQYF
TGTGCCAGCAGCGTGGCTAGCGGGAGAGGGGAGACCCAGTACTTC
>TRBV19|-|TRBJ2-1|TRBD2
CASSMTSANNEQFF
TGTGCCAGTAGTATGACTAGCGCTAACAATGAGCAGTTCTTC
>TRBV19|-|TRBJ1-5|-
CASTGLHQQPQHF
TGTGCCAGTACAGGGCTCCATCAGCAGCCCCAGCATTTT
>TRBV30|few|TRBJ2-7|-
CAWSVGGSYEQYF
TGTGCCTGGAGTGTGGGGGGTTCCTACGAGCAGTACTTC
>TRBV5-5|-|TRBJ2-7|-
CASSLAYSYEQYF
TGTGCCAGCAGCTTGGCTTACTCCTACGAGCAGTACTTC
>TRBV4-1|-|TRBJ2-1|-
CASSPNLGDELPSYNEQFF
TGCGCCAGCAGCCCCAATCTAGGAGACGAGCTCCCCTCCTACAATGAGCAGTTCTTC
>TRBV27|once|TRBJ1-1|-
CASSLFGDGNTEAFF
TGTGCCAGCAGTTTATTCGGGGACGGGAACACTGAAGCTTTCTTT
>TRBV5-1|-|TRBJ1-2|-
CASSLARGAANYGYTF
TGCGCCAGCAGCTTGGCACGAGGAGCAGCTAACTATGGCTACACCTTC